This T cell receptor (beta chain) is from a study of cytomegalovirus exposure and HLA in healthy donors. Study observations and caveats: In a later analysis, at a false discovery rate of 0.05, some 15,000 TCR beta sequences were associated with HLA alleles.

In the PCR, 60 Vbeta and 13 Jbeta primers were used. Profiling relied on immunoSEQ multiplex PCR, and the TCRdb table lists in-frame clones only, not all of them. The table gives 45,000 to 60,000 clones; the top ten clones make up about 4% of it. The CDR3 runs 14 residues. CDR1 SGHDT and CDR2 YYEEEE come from the germline V gene. Trimming removed 5 bases at V and 1 base at J, with 12 bases between. Concerning this clone: What it binds is unknown.

The chain joins TRBV5-6 to TRBJ1-1; D might be TRBD1 (5 bases). The sequenced material came from PBMCs. This receptor was taken from a male donor in good health and CMV-seronegative. Here the CDR3 reads CASRSGHPNTEAFF. As DNA, the CDR3 is TGTGCCAGCAGATCCGGACACCCGAACACTGAAGCTTTCTTT. Filled out from reference TRBV5-6 and TRBJ1-1, the complete variable domain reads DAGVTQSPTHLIKTRGQQVTLRCSPKSGHDTVSWYQQALGQGPQFIFQYYEEEERQRGNFPDRFSGHQFPNYSSELNVNALLLGDSALYLCASRSGHPNTEAFFGQGTRLTVV.